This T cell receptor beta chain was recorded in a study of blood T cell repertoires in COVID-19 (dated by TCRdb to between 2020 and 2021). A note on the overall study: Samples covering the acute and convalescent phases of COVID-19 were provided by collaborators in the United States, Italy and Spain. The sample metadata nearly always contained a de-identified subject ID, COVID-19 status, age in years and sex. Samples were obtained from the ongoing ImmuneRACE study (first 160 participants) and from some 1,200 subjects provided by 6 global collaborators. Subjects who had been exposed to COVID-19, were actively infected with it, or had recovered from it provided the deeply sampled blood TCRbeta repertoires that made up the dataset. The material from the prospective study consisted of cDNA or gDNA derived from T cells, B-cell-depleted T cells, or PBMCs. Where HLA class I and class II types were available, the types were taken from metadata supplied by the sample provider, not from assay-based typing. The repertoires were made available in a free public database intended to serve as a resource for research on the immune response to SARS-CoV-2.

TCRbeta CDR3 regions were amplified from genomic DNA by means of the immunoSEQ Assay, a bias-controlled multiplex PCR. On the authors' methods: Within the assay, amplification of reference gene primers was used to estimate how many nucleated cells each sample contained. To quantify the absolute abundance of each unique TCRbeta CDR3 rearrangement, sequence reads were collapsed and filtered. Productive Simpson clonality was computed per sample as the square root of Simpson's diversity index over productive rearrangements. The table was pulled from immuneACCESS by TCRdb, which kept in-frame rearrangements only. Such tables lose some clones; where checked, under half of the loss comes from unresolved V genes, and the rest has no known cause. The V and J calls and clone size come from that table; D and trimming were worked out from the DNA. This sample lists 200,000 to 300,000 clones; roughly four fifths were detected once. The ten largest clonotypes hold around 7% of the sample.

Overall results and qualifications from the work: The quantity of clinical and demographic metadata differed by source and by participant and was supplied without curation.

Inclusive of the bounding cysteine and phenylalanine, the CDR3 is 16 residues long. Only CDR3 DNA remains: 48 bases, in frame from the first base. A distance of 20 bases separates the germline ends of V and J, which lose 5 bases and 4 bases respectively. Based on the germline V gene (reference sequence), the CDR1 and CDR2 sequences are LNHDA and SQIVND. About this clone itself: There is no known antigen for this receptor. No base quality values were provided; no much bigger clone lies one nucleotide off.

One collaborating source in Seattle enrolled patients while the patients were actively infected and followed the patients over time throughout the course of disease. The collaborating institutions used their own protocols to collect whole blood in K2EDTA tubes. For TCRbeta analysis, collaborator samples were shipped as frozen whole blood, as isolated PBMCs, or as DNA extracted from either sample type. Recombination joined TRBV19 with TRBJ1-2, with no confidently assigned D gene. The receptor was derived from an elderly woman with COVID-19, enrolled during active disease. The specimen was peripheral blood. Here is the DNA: TGTGCCAGTAGTCTCGGGGAATGGAAGTTCCGCTATGGCTACACCTTC. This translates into CASSLGEWKFRYGYTF.